This T cell receptor (beta chain) appears in the sequencing data of a study of blood T cell repertoires in COVID-19. This clone was recorded a few times. Repertoires were generated with immunoSEQ multiplex PCR, while TCRdb's copy carries only in-frame clones and drops some. The repertoire holds over 110,000 clones, with approximately 87% as singletons. The V end lost 7 bases, the J end lost 3 bases, and 12 bases lay between the germline ends. There are 13 residues in the CDR3. Germline CDR1 reads MNHEY; CDR2 reads SVGAGI. Source material: PBMCs or T cells enriched from blood (not recorded which). The sequence was obtained from a man aged 50-60 years in a cohort exposed to, infected with or recovered from COVID-19 (not recorded which). The V and J genes are TRBV6-5 and TRBJ1-1, with D uncertain. This chain's CDR3 is CASTRRADTEAFF. The CDR3 DNA is TGTGCCAGCACCCGGCGGGCAGACACTGAAGCTTTCTTT.